What follows is one T cell receptor beta chain and its context. This sample is drawn from a study of blood T cell repertoires in COVID-19. Overall study: Sites in the United States, Italy and Spain provided acute and convalescent COVID-19 samples.

Only in-frame clones appear in the TCRdb table, and some are missing; sequencing was by immunoSEQ multiplex PCR. The sample lists around 160,000 clones, 88% occurring once. J was trimmed by 5 bases and V by 5 bases; bases with no gene match: 8. Looked up from germline, CDR1 is SNHLY and CDR2 is FYNNEI. CDR3 length equals 14 residues. V gene TRBV2 combines with J gene TRBJ2-7; 8 bases match TRBD1. The TCR was taken from a woman in her twenties or thirties with acute COVID-19. Sequenced input: PBMCs or T cells enriched from blood (not recorded which). CDR3 residues: CASSNHRQGHEQYF. CDR3 in DNA: TGTGCCAGCAGTAACCACCGACAGGGGCACGAGCAGTACTTC.